The entry that follows covers one T cell receptor beta chain sequence. Its antigen is not yet known. No qualities accompany the bases; no much larger clone lies one base away. The record originates from a study of cytomegalovirus exposure and HLA in healthy donors (dated by TCRdb to the late 2010s). As for the study more broadly: According to an earlier analysis of several hundred of the donors, roughly 180 million T cells yielded 95 million to 140 million unique TCR beta sequences and less than 300 Gb of sequence data. An early release covering some 640 HLA-typed donors comprised 250 to 350 gigabases of sequencing data and tens of millions of unique TCR sequences. Of the 398 genotyped donors, approximately 83% fell in the genetic ancestry cluster associated with self-reported Caucasian donors. The aim of the study was to test whether cataloging public T cell receptors could identify signatures of past pathogen exposure. Using immunosequencing, the study profiled T cell repertoires from about 610 subjects and related those repertoires to cytomegalovirus serostatus. A separate validation cohort of over a hundred different subjects was used in addition to the approximately 700-subject first cohort. The study combined high-throughput TCR immunosequencing, statistical association of individual TCRs with disease status, and machine learning to predict cytomegalovirus infection status. In a later analysis, previously published TCR beta repertoires from 550 to 700 donors were re-analyzed and high-resolution HLA genotyping was added so that TCR occurrence patterns could be studied. Rather than drawing on any new phenotypic data, the later analysis identified candidate immune exposures from TCR beta sequences and the way those sequences occurred across donors. An earlier analysis of several hundred of the donors applied high-throughput TCR beta sequencing to assess whether each TCR beta V gene segment acted as functional or pseudogenic. Donor age, sex, ethnicity and CMV serostatus were collected together with the repertoire data. A later genetic analysis used genome-wide SNP genotypes for 398 of the 666 donors, treating that subset as a discovery cohort. Every repertoire in the discovery cohort had been generated on one and the same sequencing platform. Both class I and class II loci were covered by HLA typing, at four-digit resolution. The number of typed donors differed by locus: roughly 629-640 for A, B, C, DRB1 and DQB1; about 520 for DQA1; 600 to 610 for DPA1; and some 450 for DPB1. Because of strong linkage in the cohort, roughly 5 DR-DQ haplotypes were treated as single units for association and clustering. On average, roughly 250,000 unique TCR beta nucleotide sequences were sequenced per donor among 398 genotyped donors of the cohort, with about 17% of those sequences being non-productive.

The cohort consisted of 666 healthy bone marrow donors. Cohort members were all nominally healthy when sampled, although unrecorded immune exposures were likely present. The donor was CMV seronegative and belonged to the group of more than 300 seronegative cohort members. Every donor gave a peripheral blood sample, and the peripheral blood mononuclear cells from that sample were used for TCR beta sequencing. The Qiagen DNeasy Blood Extraction Kit was used to extract genomic DNA from the blood cell samples. The method was the immunoSEQ multiplex PCR assay. For the multiplex PCR, a mixture combining 60 forward primers for TCR Vbeta segments and 13 reverse primers for TCR Jbeta segments was used. The CDR3 region of rearranged TCR beta genes was amplified from genomic DNA by a multiplex PCR assay. The amplified TCR beta libraries were sequenced on the Illumina HiSeq System as 87-base-pair reads. The paper's data handling went like this. Across the 600 to 700 repertoires, a later analysis counted approximately 83 million unique TCR beta chains, 8.5 million to 12 million of which were shared by at least two donors. To remove PCR and sequencing errors, raw reads were error-corrected and collapsed into unique sequences using a nearest-neighbor algorithm that merged closely related sequences. CDR3 sequences were aligned to IMGT reference sequences to assign V, D and J gene segments. For a sequence to be retained, a match of at least six nucleotides to both a V gene segment and a J gene segment was required. Rearrangements were classified as productive when the CDR3 lacked stop codons and remained in frame with V and J, and all other rearrangements were classified as non-productive. Following IMGT convention, CDR3 was defined as the stretch from the second conserved V-encoded cysteine up to the conserved J-encoded phenylalanine. The earlier analysis of about 610 of the donors excluded sequences that lacked an unambiguous match to a single V gene segment. In an earlier analysis of approximately 500 of the donors, a V segment was called functional when productive rearrangements were above 56.7%, and segregating when the standard deviation between donors exceeded 5%. A statistical classification framework was built for diagnosing cytomegalovirus status from the catalog of TCR beta chain sequences. In a later analysis, V and J genes were assigned by comparing TCR nucleotide sequences against IMGT/GENE-DB human TR gene sequences. The TCRdist pipeline was used in a later analysis to assign CDR3 sequences and most-parsimonious VDJ recombination scenarios. A later analysis defined each TCR beta chain by its CDR3 amino acid sequence plus V-gene family, and excluded reads lacking a unique V-gene family. To address suspected cross-contamination and a sequencing artifact, a later analysis removed a few hundred highly shared, low-generation-probability nucleotide sequences. For each public chain, a later analysis derived a clonal expansion index from normalized ranks of inferred template counts within each repertoire. Generation probabilities in a later analysis came from a VDJ recombination model fitted to out-of-frame rearrangements, and those results were checked against IGoR. Hypergeometric tests were used in a later analysis to score TCR-TCR, TCR-HLA and TCR-CMV co-occurrence, with a repertoire-size bias correction applied to the TCR pairs. False discovery rates were estimated in a later analysis by permuting HLA or CMV assignments 20 times. In a later analysis, co-occurring TCRs were grouped using DBSCAN, with TCRdist sequence similarity added in when clustering inside HLA-allele-positive subsets. For co-occurrence clustering, repertoires with fewer than 30,000 or more than 120,000 public chains were excluded, along with roughly 5 repertoires with anomalous nucleotide sharing. What TCRdb holds here is the immuneACCESS table cut down to in-frame rearrangements. Part of the clones is not present; checked against another copy, under half of the missing clones reflect an unresolved V gene, and the others are unexplained. The V and J calls and clone size were taken over from that table, and D and trimming were inferred from the DNA. The sample table shows about 160,000 clones, and approximately 79% are seen once. The top ten clonotypes cover 4.3% of the sample.

Trimming takes 1 base off V and 2 bases off J; junction bases not matched to a gene: 9. From cysteine to phenylalanine, the CDR3 is 17 amino acids long. The DNA shown is the 51-base CDR3, in frame from base 1. Sequences LNHDA (CDR1) and SQIVND (CDR2) are obtained from the germline V gene (reference sequence). Overall study results and their limits: According to a later analysis, most CMV-associated TCR beta chains appeared to be HLA-restricted, and the HLA associations seemed to be driven largely by CMV exposure. Most TCR sequences were observed very rarely across donors, whereas some public TCRs were present in many individuals. In both the original and validation cohorts, the classifier was reported to diagnose cytomegalovirus status with high specificity and sensitivity. In a later analysis, HLA-associated TCR beta chains were found to be more clonally expanded and to have lower generation probabilities than equally common non-associated chains. The 87-base-pair reads could not distinguish some IMGT-functional V segments, including TRBV6-2 and TRBV6-3, so those segments were excluded. Several of the top co-occurrence clusters appeared to be linked to parvovirus B19, influenza, CMV and Epstein-Barr virus, according to a later analysis. Correlated functional status among segregating V segments might be attributable to linkage disequilibrium, but an unknown experimental factor could not be ruled out. In this cohort, only TCR beta chains were sequenced, and detectable features were limited by the absence of alpha or paired-chain data. According to the authors, the approach could potentially be generalized to other disease states and immunological phenotypes. Seventeen rarely observed V segments, including chromosome 9 orphons, were excluded from the earlier analysis of about 500 of the donors because counts were too low. A further reported finding was that TCR beta sequences accurately predicted the HLA-A and HLA-B alleles for most subjects in the first cohort. Strong co-occurrence of HLA alleles, especially DR and DQ, made assigning TCR associations to individual alleles difficult. The presence/absence analyses assumed that sequencing depth was roughly uniform across donors, and that assumption may not be true. In vitro tests confirmed that three of the cytomegalovirus-associated TCR beta chains recognize cytomegalovirus antigens. The study listed approximately 150 TCR beta chains as associated with cytomegalovirus. In an earlier analysis of 587 of the donors, most TCR beta V segments were observed in productive rearrangements about 87% or about 30% of the time, broadly matching IMGT annotations. For the cohort, immune exposure information was limited to CMV serostatus. An association between a missense DCLRE1C variant and V-gene and J-gene trimming of TCR beta chains was found in a later genetic analysis and replicated in an independent cohort. In a later analysis, TCR association rates were found to vary across HLA loci, with the most associated TCRs seen for DRB1 alleles and the fewest for HLA-C alleles. According to a later genetic analysis, donors in an Asian-associated ancestry cluster had fewer N-insertions in productive TCRs than the roughly 700-donor mean. HLA typing was unavailable for some donors at each locus, so association tests used only the typed subset. Specific HLA alleles were associated with roughly 17,000 TCR beta sequences at a false discovery rate of 0.05 in a later analysis. A cluster of highly shared sequence variants was judged likely to represent a technical artifact of the sequencing pipeline.

What was sequenced was PBMCs. The TCR was taken from a man aged 35-49 years in good health and CMV-seronegative. The chain employs TRBV19 and TRBJ2-7; the central 9 bases match TRBD2. At the DNA level, the sequence is TGTGCCAGTAGTATAGCCCCGGAGACTAGCGGACCCTACGAGCAGTACTTC. This gives the protein CASSIAPETSGPYEQYF.